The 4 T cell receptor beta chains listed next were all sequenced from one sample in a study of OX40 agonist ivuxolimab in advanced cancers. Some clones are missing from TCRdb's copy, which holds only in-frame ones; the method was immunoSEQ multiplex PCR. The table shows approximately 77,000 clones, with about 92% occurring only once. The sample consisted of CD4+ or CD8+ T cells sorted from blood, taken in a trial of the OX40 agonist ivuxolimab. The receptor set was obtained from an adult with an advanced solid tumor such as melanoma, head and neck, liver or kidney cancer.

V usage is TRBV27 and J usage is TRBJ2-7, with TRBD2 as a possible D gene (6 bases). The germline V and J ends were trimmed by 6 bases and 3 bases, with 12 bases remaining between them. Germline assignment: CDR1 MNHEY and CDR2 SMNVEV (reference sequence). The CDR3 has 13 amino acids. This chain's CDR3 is CASRRDSNYEQYF. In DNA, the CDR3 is TGTGCCAGCAGGAGGGACTCCAACTACGAGCAGTACTTC.

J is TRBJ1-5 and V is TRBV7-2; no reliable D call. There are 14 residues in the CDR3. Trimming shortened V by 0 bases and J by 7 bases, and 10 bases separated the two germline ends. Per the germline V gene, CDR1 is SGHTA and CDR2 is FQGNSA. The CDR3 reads CASSLAMAGQPQHF. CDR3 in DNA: TGTGCCAGCAGCTTAGCAATGGCGGGGCAGCCCCAGCATTTT.

The CDR3 DNA follows: TGTGCCAGCAGTGAACGGCAACCCCTCCAAGAGACCCAGTACTTC. It specifies CASSERQPLQETQYF. This chain joins TRBV2 and TRBJ2-5; D is unresolved. Germline-derived CDR1 and CDR2 are SNHLY and FYNNEI. Trimming shortened V by 2 bases and J by 1 base, and 11 bases separated the two germline ends. This CDR3 has 15 amino acids.

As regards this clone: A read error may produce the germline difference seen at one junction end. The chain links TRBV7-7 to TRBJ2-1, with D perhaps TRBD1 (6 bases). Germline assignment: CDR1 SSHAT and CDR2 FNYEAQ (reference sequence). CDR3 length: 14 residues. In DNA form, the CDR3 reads TGTGCTAGCAGCCGAGATGTCACAGGGAATGAGCAGTTCTTC. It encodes CASSRDVTGNEQFF.